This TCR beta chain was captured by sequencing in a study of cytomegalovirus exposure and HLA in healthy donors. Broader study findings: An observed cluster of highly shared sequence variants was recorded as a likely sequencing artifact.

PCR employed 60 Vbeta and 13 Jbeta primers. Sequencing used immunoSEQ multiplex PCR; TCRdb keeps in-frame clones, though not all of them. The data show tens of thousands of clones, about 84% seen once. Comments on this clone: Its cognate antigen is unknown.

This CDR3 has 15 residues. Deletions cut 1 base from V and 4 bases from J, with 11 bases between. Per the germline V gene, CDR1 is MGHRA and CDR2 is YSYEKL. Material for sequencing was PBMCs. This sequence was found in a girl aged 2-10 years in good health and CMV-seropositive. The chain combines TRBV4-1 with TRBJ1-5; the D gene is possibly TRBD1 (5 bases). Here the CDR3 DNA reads TGCGCCAGCAGCCAAGGGGGCAGAACAAATCAGCCCCAGCATTTT. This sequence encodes CASSQGGRTNQPQHF.